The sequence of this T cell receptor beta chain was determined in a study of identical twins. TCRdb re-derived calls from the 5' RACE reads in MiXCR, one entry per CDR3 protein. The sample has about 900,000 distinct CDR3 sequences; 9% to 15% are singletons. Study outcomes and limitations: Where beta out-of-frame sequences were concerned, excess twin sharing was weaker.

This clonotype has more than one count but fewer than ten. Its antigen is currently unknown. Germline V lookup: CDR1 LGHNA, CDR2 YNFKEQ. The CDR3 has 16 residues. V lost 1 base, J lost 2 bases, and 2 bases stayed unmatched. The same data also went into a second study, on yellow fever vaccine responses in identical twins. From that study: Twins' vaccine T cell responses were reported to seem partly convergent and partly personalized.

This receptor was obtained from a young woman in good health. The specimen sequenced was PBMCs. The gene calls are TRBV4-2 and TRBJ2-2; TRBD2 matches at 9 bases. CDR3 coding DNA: TGTGCCAGCAGCCAAGGGACTAGCGATAACACCGGGGAGCTGTTTTTT. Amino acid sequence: CASSQGTSDNTGELFF.